The T cell receptor (beta chain) under discussion was sequenced for a study of PD-1 blockade in mismatch repair-deficient tumors. The repertoire was sequenced with immunoSEQ multiplex PCR; TCRdb's copy has only in-frame clones and lacks some. The sample yields about 14,000 clones, 70% to 90% seen once. Points on this clone: The target antigen is unknown.

The V end lost 0 bases, the J end lost 2 bases, and 9 bases lay between the germline ends. CDR3 length: 16 amino acids. CDR1 and CDR2 from the germline V gene are SGDLS and YYNGEE. Time point noted: 10-day in vitro stimulation with candidate neoantigen peptide 6. All patients were mismatch repair deficient, assessed by either PCR or immunohistochemistry. This chain joins TRBV9 and TRBJ2-6; no reliable D call. Sequenced here: cells cultured in vitro, sampled from a patient treated with pembrolizumab. This sequence originates from an adult with mismatch repair-deficient cancer. The CDR3 spells CASSVDSTAGANVLTF. The CDR3 DNA sequence: TGTGCCAGCAGCGTAGACTCGACGGCTGGGGCCAACGTCCTGACTTTC.